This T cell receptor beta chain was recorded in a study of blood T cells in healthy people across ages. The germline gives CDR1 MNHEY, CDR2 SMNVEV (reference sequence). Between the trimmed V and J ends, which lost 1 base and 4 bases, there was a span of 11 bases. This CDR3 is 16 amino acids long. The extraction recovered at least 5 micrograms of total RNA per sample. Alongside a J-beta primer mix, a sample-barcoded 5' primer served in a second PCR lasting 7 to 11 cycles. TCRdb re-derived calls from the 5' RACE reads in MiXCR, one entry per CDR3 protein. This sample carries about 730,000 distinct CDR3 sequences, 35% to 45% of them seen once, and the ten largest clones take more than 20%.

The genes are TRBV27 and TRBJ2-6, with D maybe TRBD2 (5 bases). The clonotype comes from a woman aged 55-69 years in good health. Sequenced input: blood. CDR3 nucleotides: TGTGCCAGCAGTTTATATACGGGATCAGGGGCCAACGTCCTGACTTTC. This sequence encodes CASSLYTGSGANVLTF.